Presented here are 15 T cell receptor beta chains from one specimen sequenced in a study of blood T cells in healthy people across ages. Together with a sample-barcoded 5' primer, a J-beta primer mix was included in a second PCR lasting 7 to 11 cycles. Each CDR3 protein is one row after TCRdb ran MiXCR on the 5' RACE reads. The data show some 1.4 million distinct CDR3 sequences, approximately 40% seen once. The source material was blood. All receptors derive from a woman aged 18 to 35 in good health.

The rearrangement joins TRBV20-1 to TRBJ2-1, with 11 positions matching TRBD2. Germline values: CDR1 DFQATT, CDR2 SNEGSKA (reference sequence). The length of the CDR3 is 15 residues. With V trimmed by 6 bases and J by 8 bases, 12 bases remained unmatched. As DNA, the CDR3 is TGCAGTGCCATAACTAGCGGGGGCCGAAACGATGAGCAGTTCTTC. Translation: CSAITSGGRNDEQFF.

This clonotype is a singleton in its sample. The gene calls are TRBV4-1 and TRBJ2-2; perhaps TRBD2 as D (6 bases). CDR1 is MGHRA and CDR2 is YSYEKL in the germline V gene. The V end lost 0 bases, the J end lost 6 bases, and 11 bases lay between the germline ends. This CDR3 spans 15 amino acids. CDR3 residues: CASSQDGGVSGELFF. Written as DNA, the CDR3 is TGCGCCAGCAGCCAAGATGGAGGGGTGTCCGGGGAGCTGTTTTTT.

The rearrangement uses TRBV11-2 and TRBJ1-6; the D gene is possibly TRBD1 (5 bases). V lost 3 bases to trimming and J lost 5 bases, with 23 bases between them. The CDR3 has 19 amino acids. Germline V CDR1 and CDR2: SGHAT, FQNNGV. The CDR3 here is CASSFGLLLRGGHNSPLHF. DNA for the CDR3: TGTGCCAGCAGCTTCGGATTGTTGTTACGGGGCGGTCATAATTCACCCCTCCACTTT. The variable domain in full, with the rest retrieved from reference TRBV11-2 and TRBJ1-6, is EAGVAQSPRYKIIEKRQSVAFWCNPISGHATLYWYQQILGQGPKLLIQFQNNGVVDDSQLPKDRFSAERLKGVDSTLKIQPAKLEDSAVYLCASSFGLLLRGGHNSPLHFGNGTRLTVT.

As to this clonotype: This may be a read error, as it is one base from a much larger clone. The V call is TRBV4-1, the J call TRBJ2-1, with D possibly matching TRBD2 (7 bases). The J call is in doubt because the DNA end fits TRBJ2-7 better. The CDR3 length is 16 residues. The germline CDR1 and CDR2 sequences are MGHRA and YSYEKL. The CDR3 loop reads CASSHEERGAYNEQYF. As DNA, the CDR3 is TGCGCCAGCAGCCACGAGGAACGGGGGGCCTACAATGAGCAGTACTTC.

CDR3: CASSPSGLPYEQYF. Written as DNA, the CDR3 is TGTGCCAGCAGTCCCTCGGGACTACCGTACGAGCAGTACTTC. The rearrangement uses TRBV28 and TRBJ2-7; 7 positions match TRBD2. The germline CDR1 and CDR2 sequences are MDHEN and SYDVKM. This CDR3 is 14 amino acids long. Trimming at V came to 5 bases and at J to 4 bases, leaving 8 bases not matched to a gene. The whole variable domain, filled in from reference TRBV28 and TRBJ2-7, reads DVKVTQSSRYLVKRTGEKVFLECVQDMDHENMFWYRQDPGLGLRLIYFSYDVKMKEKGDIPEGYSVSREKKERFSLILESASTNQTSMYLCASSPSGLPYEQYFGPGTRLTVT.

The rearrangement links TRBV20-1 to TRBJ2-1; unclear D gene. This CDR3 spans 16 amino acids. V lost 1 base and J 1 base, leaving 14 bases between the germline ends. Looked up from germline, CDR1 is DFQATT and CDR2 is SNEGSKA (reference sequence). The CDR3 region is CSARVGTTISYNEQFF. Here the CDR3 DNA reads TGCAGTGCTAGAGTGGGAACGACAATATCCTACAATGAGCAGTTCTTC.

In this sample, this clonotype turned up a few times. The rearrangement uses TRBV5-1 and TRBJ2-5; tentative D call: TRBD1 (5 bases). The CDR3 extends over 13 amino acids. V lost 3 bases to trimming and J lost 3 bases, with 9 bases between them. Germline values: CDR1 SGHRS, CDR2 YFSETQ. The CDR3 protein is CASSWQGEETQYF. CDR3 DNA sequence: TGCGCCAGCAGCTGGCAAGGGGAAGAGACCCAGTACTTC.

This clonotype was seen a few times. V gene TRBV5-5 combines with J gene TRBJ1-6; 11 nucleotides align to TRBD1. This CDR3 has 16 residues. Germline V gives CDR1 SGHKS, CDR2 YYEKEE (reference sequence). V dropped 1 base and J dropped 9; count of bases not matched to a gene: 6. CDR3 sequence: CASSLWTGGVGSPLHF. DNA of the CDR3: TGTGCCAGCAGCTTGTGGACAGGGGGCGTTGGTTCACCCCTCCACTTT.

The V gene is TRBV9, the J gene TRBJ2-1; 7 bases map to TRBD2. V shed 2 bases, J shed 0 bases, and the junction held 14 bases outside the gene matches. Germline CDR1 SGDLS, CDR2 YYNGEE. This CDR3 comprises 19 residues. CDR3 sequence: CASSVPRGAGSSSYNEQFF. In nucleotides, the CDR3 is TGTGCCAGCAGCGTCCCCCGTGGAGCGGGGTCGAGCTCCTACAATGAGCAGTTCTTC.

This clonotype has a handful of counts. The rearrangement links TRBV3-1 to TRBJ2-2; unclear D gene. V lost 4 bases and J 6 bases, leaving 12 bases between the germline ends. Germline lookup yields CDR1 LGHDT and CDR2 YNNKEL (reference sequence). The CDR3 extends over 14 amino acids. This chain's CDR3 is CASSLSLNSGELFF. In DNA form, the CDR3 reads TGTGCCAGCAGCCTTTCGTTAAACTCCGGGGAGCTGTTTTTT.

This clonotype appeared a few times. This sequence joins TRBV12-3 or TRBV12-4 and TRBJ1-2; unclear D gene. V gave up 5 bases and J gave up 5 bases, with 12 bases separating them. The CDR3 consists of 13 residues. The CDR3 is CASSPARAYGYTF. The CDR3 nucleotides read TGTGCCAGCAGTCCCGCCCGGGCATATGGCTACACCTTC.

The gene calls are TRBV10-3 and TRBJ2-5, with D maybe TRBD2 (5 bases). The CDR3 extends over 14 amino acids. Trimming shortened V by 6 bases and J by 11 bases, and 22 bases separated the two germline ends. CDR1 is ENHRY, CDR2 SYGVKD, per germline. The CDR3 DNA is TGTGCCATCAGGGATCCGGGGATCCTATCAGAGCAGTACTTC. Translated, it gives CAIRDPGILSEQYF.

This clonotype was seen a few times. The chain joins TRBV6-6 to TRBJ2-1; the match to TRBD2 covers 8 bases. The CDR3 loop spans 14 amino acids. V was pared by 6 bases and J by 8 bases, with 9 bases of the junction left unmatched. Germline lookup yields CDR1 MNHNY and CDR2 SVGAGI (reference sequence). The CDR3, as DNA: TGTGCCAGCAGCCCTTCGGGAGGGTACGATGAGCAGTTCTTC. Translating it yields CASSPSGGYDEQFF.

This clonotype was seen only a few times. V gene TRBV29-1 combines with J gene TRBJ2-1, with D possibly matching TRBD1 (5 bases). From germline, CDR1 is SQVTM and CDR2 ANQGSEA. CDR3 size: 15 residues. V lost 3 bases and J 9 bases, leaving 21 bases between the germline ends. The CDR3 sequence: CSVDPQRSVRGEQFF. As DNA, the CDR3 is TGCAGCGTTGATCCCCAGCGCAGTGTTAGGGGTGAGCAGTTCTTC.

The chain couples TRBV11-2 to TRBJ2-6; no firm D call. V was shortened by 3 bases and J by 9 bases, with 12 bases between the two germline ends. The CDR3 contains 14 residues. CDR1 is SGHAT, CDR2 FQNNGV, per germline. As DNA, the CDR3 is TGTGCCAGCAGCTTCCAGCAGGCCGACAACGTCCTGACTTTC. Encoded protein: CASSFQQADNVLTF.